The 3 T cell receptor beta chains below come from one sample, sequenced in a study of human T cells and chemical hapten exposure. Time point meaning: pre-sensitization, week 0. Treatment specified: therapeutic diphenylcyclopropenone sensitization with weekly scalp DPC. TCRdb processed the RACE reads anew with MiXCR; each CDR3 protein has one entry. The sample carries around 250,000 distinct CDR3 sequences, about 8.6% recorded once. The sample was whole blood, taken in connection with sensitization to the hapten diphenylcyclopropenone (DPC). The receptors stem from a woman aged 35 to 49 with alopecia areata. Some clones in this sample may be carry-over from other donors' samples.

This clonotype has a handful of counts. This chain joins TRBV6-2 or TRBV6-3 and TRBJ1-1; D remains ambiguous. The V gene lost 3 bases and the J gene lost 10 bases, with 12 bases spanning the gap. The CDR3 is made up of 12 amino acids. The germline V gene has CDR1 MNHEY and CDR2 SVGEGT. The CDR3 coding sequence is TGTGCCAGCAGTTATGAGTGGGAGAGAGCTTTCTTT. This encodes CASSYEWERAFF.

The chain combines TRBV4-2 with TRBJ2-5; 7 nucleotides line up with TRBD2. Germline assignment: CDR1 LGHNA and CDR2 YNFKEQ. Trimming cost V 3 bases and J 2 bases; bases outside gene matches: 6. The CDR3 length is 15 residues. The CDR3 DNA sequence: TGTGCCAGCAGCCACGCCCCAGCGGGGCAAGAGACCCAGTACTTC. Translation: CASSHAPAGQETQYF.

A few counts support this clonotype. The CDR3 bases are TGTGCCAGCAGGTGGCTTTATAATTCACCCCTCCACTTT. Its protein is CASRWLYNSPLHF. The gene calls are TRBV28 and TRBJ1-6; the D is unclear. CDR3 length: 13 amino acids. Germline V lookup: CDR1 MDHEN, CDR2 SYDVKM. Deletions cut 6 bases from V and 4 bases from J, with 7 bases between.